These 29 T cell receptor beta chains came from one sample sequenced in a study of cytomegalovirus exposure and HLA in healthy donors. The PCR had 60 Vbeta and 13 Jbeta primers. Repertoires were generated with immunoSEQ multiplex PCR, while TCRdb's copy carries only in-frame clones and drops some. This table has about 140,000 clones, more than 75% appearing once. The sample taken for sequencing was PBMCs. These receptors came from a man aged 35 to 55 in good health and CMV-seronegative.

V is TRBV7-9 and J is TRBJ1-2; 7 nucleotides match TRBD1. V dropped 0 bases and J dropped 5; count of bases not matched to a gene: 6. The CDR3 is 15 amino acids. Germline V lookup: CDR1 SEHNR, CDR2 FQNEAQ (reference sequence). CDR3 protein: CASSLADRPDYGYTF. As DNA, the CDR3 is TGTGCCAGCAGCTTAGCGGACAGGCCGGATTATGGCTACACCTTC.

V usage is TRBV5-1 and J usage is TRBJ1-1, with D possibly matching TRBD1 (6 bases). Trimming shortened V by 4 bases and J by 1 base, and 11 bases separated the two germline ends. CDR1 and CDR2 from the germline V gene are SGHRS and YFSETQ. The CDR3 is 14 residues long. As DNA, the CDR3 is TGCGCCAGCAGCCAAGTACAGGGGAACACTGAAGCTTTCTTT. Translated, it gives CASSQVQGNTEAFF.

V usage is TRBV28 and J usage is TRBJ2-5; TRBD2 matches at 7 bases. Unmatched junction bases numbered 3, after V lost 6 bases and J lost 2 bases. The CDR3 spans 13 residues. Germline V lookup: CDR1 MDHEN, CDR2 SYDVKM. The DNA for the CDR3 is TGTGCCAGCAGCCCCGGGGGGCAAGAGACCCAGTACTTC. The encoded protein is CASSPGGQETQYF.

This clone came up a few times. V usage is TRBV5-1 and J usage is TRBJ2-3; TRBD2 matches 7 bases. J gave up 0 bases and V 6 bases, and 7 bases lay outside the gene matches. The V gene's germline CDR1 is SGHRS and CDR2 YFSETQ. CDR3 length: 15 residues. The CDR3 DNA reads as TGCGCCAGCACCCCCAGCGGGGTTAGCACAGATACGCAGTATTTT. Translation gives CASTPSGVSTDTQYF.

This CDR3 reads CASSQEQGIYEQYF. For the CDR3, the DNA is TGTGCCAGCAGCCAAGAGCAGGGTATCTACGAGCAGTACTTC. The rearrangement uses TRBV4-2 and TRBJ2-7; weak D call: TRBD1 (5 bases). The CDR3 extends over 14 amino acids. Germline V gene data show CDR1 as LGHNA and CDR2 as YNFKEQ. V was clipped by 0 bases and J by 3 bases, with 9 bases between them.

This sequence joins TRBV27 and TRBJ2-5; 8 bases are a match to TRBD2. The CDR3 runs 14 residues. The germline CDR1 and CDR2 sequences are MNHEY and SMNVEV (reference sequence). With 5 bases clipped from V and 0 bases from J, the junction kept 2 bases outside the gene matches. The CDR3 DNA reads as TGTGCCAGCAGTCGCGGGAGGTACCAAGAGACCCAGTACTTC. The encoded protein is CASSRGRYQETQYF.

The chain employs TRBV2 and TRBJ2-1; TRBD2 is a possible D gene (5 bases). Germline V lookup: CDR1 SNHLY, CDR2 FYNNEI. V was trimmed by 9 bases and J by 6 bases, leaving 21 bases between them. The CDR3 extends over 15 amino acids. The CDR3 loop is CAREDWLRGGNEQFF. CDR3 DNA: TGTGCCAGGGAGGACTGGCTAAGAGGTGGCAATGAGCAGTTCTTC.

The chain is built from TRBV27 and TRBJ2-2, with no clear D. With 4 bases removed from V and 14 bases from J, the gap between germline ends came to 17 bases. The CDR3 is 13 residues long. Per germline, CDR1 MNHEY and CDR2 SMNVEV (reference sequence). This CDR3 reads CASSSRSTGFLFF. CDR3 DNA: TGTGCCAGCAGTTCCCGTAGCACCGGGTTCCTGTTTTTT.

This clone appeared a single time. The rearrangement joins TRBV2 to TRBJ2-3; 7 bases line up with TRBD2. V was clipped by 8 bases and J by 0 bases; unmatched bases: 11. Germline loops: CDR1 SNHLY, CDR2 FYNNEI. The length of the CDR3 is 16 residues. The chain's CDR3 is CASSVGGGASTDTQYF. The DNA for the CDR3 is TGTGCCAGCTCGGTGGGGGGGGGTGCTAGCACAGATACGCAGTATTTT.

This clone has only one observation. This sequence joins TRBV19 and TRBJ2-7, with TRBD1 matching over 12 bases. Per the germline V gene, CDR1 is LNHDA and CDR2 is SQIVND (reference sequence). V trimming: 3 bases; J trimming: 6 bases; junction bases outside the gene matches: 6. The CDR3 consists of 15 residues. In nucleotides, the CDR3 is TGTGCCAGTAGTATCGCGGGACAGGGGGCTAGCGAGCAGTACTTC. Translating gives CASSIAGQGASEQYF.

The V and J genes are TRBV30 and TRBJ1-4; unclear D gene. Germline V gene data show CDR1 as GTSNPN and CDR2 as SVGIG (reference sequence). This CDR3 region has 16 residues. Trimming took off 3 bases at V and 0 bases at J, with 14 bases between the two ends. In nucleotides, the CDR3 is TGTGCCTGGAGCCTTACTAGCGGTTCAACTAATGAAAAACTGTTTTTT. This translates into CAWSLTSGSTNEKLFF.

CDR3 sequence reads: CASSFGLADSNEQFF. For the CDR3, the DNA is TGTGCCAGCAGCTTCGGACTAGCGGACTCCAATGAGCAGTTCTTC. The rearrangement links TRBV28 to TRBJ2-1; the match to TRBD2 covers 10 bases. The germline V gene has CDR1 MDHEN and CDR2 SYDVKM. The CDR3 has 15 amino acids. J gave up 6 bases and V 6 bases, and 8 bases lay outside the gene matches.

V and J are TRBV6-5 and TRBJ2-1; D is perhaps TRBD2 (5 bases). The V gene lost 8 bases and the J gene lost 8 bases, with 16 bases spanning the gap. The CDR3 is 13 amino acids. Germline V gene data show CDR1 as MNHEY and CDR2 as SVGAGI. CDR3 loop: CASSDGGTHEQFF. CDR3 DNA: TGTGCCAGCTCCGACGGAGGCACGCATGAGCAGTTCTTC.

The J gene is TRBJ2-7, the V gene TRBV7-9; TRBD2 agrees at 7 bases. From germline, CDR1 is SEHNR and CDR2 FQNEAQ (reference sequence). Trimming cost V 8 bases and J 6 bases; bases outside gene matches: 4. The CDR3 has 11 residues. The CDR3: CASGGGPEQYF. CDR3 DNA sequence: TGTGCCAGCGGGGGGGGACCCGAGCAGTACTTC.

This clone was counted between two and nine times. The chain couples TRBV5-4 to TRBJ2-5, with 10 bases fitting TRBD2. CDR1 SGHNT and CDR2 YYREEE come from the germline V gene (reference sequence). V shed 2 bases and J 4 bases; nucleotides not matched to a gene: 5. The CDR3 consists of 15 residues. The CDR3 nucleotides are TGTGCCAGCAGCTTTAAGCGGGGGGGGGCAGAGACCCAGTACTTC. The encoded protein is CASSFKRGGAETQYF.

The table lists this clone with a few counts. The chain combines TRBV7-7 with TRBJ2-3; the D is unclear. The V end lost 5 bases, the J end lost 0 bases, and 12 bases lay between the germline ends. CDR1 SSHAT and CDR2 FNYEAQ come from the germline V gene (reference sequence). The CDR3 spans 15 residues. Here the CDR3 DNA reads TGTGCCAGCAGCGCAAGCCGCGCTAGCACAGATACGCAGTATTTT. It codes for CASSASRASTDTQYF.

The genes are TRBV10-3 and TRBJ2-5, with 7 nucleotides matching TRBD1. Germline V gene sequence: CDR1 ENHRY, CDR2 SYGVKD. The CDR3 is 13 residues long. V shed 2 bases and J 4 bases; nucleotides not matched to a gene: 1. In DNA, the CDR3 is TGTGCCATCAGTGAGAGGGGGCTAGAGACCCAGTACTTC. Protein: CAISERGLETQYF.

The J gene is TRBJ2-7, the V gene TRBV4-1, with TRBD1 matching over 8 bases. From germline, CDR1 is MGHRA and CDR2 YSYEKL. Trimming at V came to 2 bases and at J to 3 bases, leaving 6 bases not matched to a gene. The CDR3 runs to 15 residues. DNA of the CDR3: TGCGCCAGCAGCCAACGTGGACAGGGCCTCTACGAGCAGTACTTC. This gives the protein CASSQRGQGLYEQYF.

J is TRBJ2-5 and V is TRBV18; 7 bases match TRBD1. J was trimmed by 2 bases and V by 3 bases; bases with no gene match: 3. The germline CDR1 and CDR2 sequences are KGHSH and LQKENI. The CDR3 totals 14 residues. CDR3 in amino acids: CASSPGQRQETQYF. Here the CDR3 DNA reads TGTGCCAGCTCACCGGGACAGCGTCAAGAGACCCAGTACTTC.

The chain carries TRBV7-2 and TRBJ2-3, with 7 bases identical to TRBD2. The trim removed 0 bases at V and 11 bases at J, leaving 11 bases unmatched. Germline CDR1 and CDR2: SGHTA and FQGNSA. The CDR3 covers 15 residues. The CDR3 nucleotides are TGTGCCAGCAGCTTAGCAGTAGGGGCTAGCGGTCTGCAGTATTTT. Translated: CASSLAVGASGLQYF.

The rearrangement links TRBV7-3 to TRBJ2-1; D not resolved. V was trimmed by 5 bases and J by 0 bases, leaving 5 bases between them. Looked up from germline, CDR1 is SGHTA and CDR2 is FQGTGA. This CDR3 is built from 13 residues. CDR3 DNA: TGTGCCAGCAGCACGGGCTCCTACAATGAGCAGTTCTTC. This translates into CASSTGSYNEQFF.

J is TRBJ2-7 and V is TRBV7-6, with 7 bases that match TRBD1. V gave up 5 bases and J gave up 0 bases; unmatched junction bases: 4. Per the germline V gene, CDR1 is SGHVS and CDR2 is FNYEAQ. The CDR3 consists of 14 residues. CDR3 in DNA: TGTGCCAGCAGCCTAAGGGACAGCTCCTACGAGCAGTACTTC. It is translated as CASSLRDSSYEQYF.

The rearrangement uses TRBV10-3 and TRBJ1-5, with D perhaps matching TRBD1 (5 bases). The V end was cut by 2 bases, the J end by 0 bases, with 8 bases between. Germline assignment: CDR1 ENHRY and CDR2 SYGVKD. The CDR3 totals 15 residues. CDR3 sequence: CAISEPDSSNQPQHF. The CDR3 DNA follows: TGTGCCATCAGTGAGCCCGACAGTAGCAATCAGCCCCAGCATTTT.

The rearrangement joins TRBV6-1 to TRBJ1-1; 10 bases fit TRBD1. The CDR3 consists of 14 residues. CDR1 and CDR2 from the germline V gene are MNHNS and SASEGT. Trimming cost V 6 bases and J 5 bases; bases outside gene matches: 6. The CDR3 loop reads CASRRGQGLTEAFF. The CDR3 nucleotides are TGTGCCAGCAGGAGGGGACAGGGGTTAACTGAAGCTTTCTTT.

Regarding this clone: Additional DNA sequences in this sample encode the identical CDR3. The chain combines TRBV10-3 with TRBJ2-2, with 9 bases identical to TRBD1. V shed 7 bases and J 4 bases; nucleotides not matched to a gene: 1. The CDR3 has 13 residues. Germline loops: CDR1 ENHRY, CDR2 SYGVKD. CDR3 sequence reads: CAITGQGTGELFF. The DNA of the CDR3 is TGTGCCATCACGGGACAGGGCACCGGGGAGCTGTTTTTT.

The rearrangement links TRBV4-3 to TRBJ2-1; possible D gene TRBD2, 6 bases. V gave up 3 bases and J gave up 5 bases, with 8 bases separating them. Germline lookup yields CDR1 LGHNA and CDR2 YSLEER. This CDR3 is built from 13 residues. The DNA for the CDR3 is TGCGCCAGCAGCCACGGGGGAGACAATGAGCAGTTCTTC. This gives the protein CASSHGGDNEQFF.

This chain uses TRBV2 with TRBJ2-2, with 10 nucleotides matching TRBD2. This CDR3 has 18 residues. The germline gives CDR1 SNHLY, CDR2 FYNNEI. The V segment lost 6 bases and the J segment 5 bases; nucleotides outside the gene matches: 15. CDR3 protein: CASRGYVASGSGTGELFF. CDR3 nucleotide sequence: TGTGCCAGCAGGGGTTATGTGGCTAGCGGGAGCGGTACCGGGGAGCTGTTTTTT.

The genes are TRBV6-5 and TRBJ2-7, with D perhaps matching TRBD1 (5 bases). The CDR3 is 14 residues long. Germline loops: CDR1 MNHEY, CDR2 SVGAGI. Trimming took off 7 bases at V and 2 bases at J, with 15 bases between the two ends. CDR3 in amino acids: CASKQGAAAYEQYF. CDR3 bases: TGTGCCAGCAAGCAAGGGGCCGCGGCCTACGAGCAGTACTTC.

V gene TRBV7-6 combines with J gene TRBJ2-1, with D maybe TRBD1 (5 bases). The CDR3 has 14 residues. V dropped 5 bases and J dropped 10 bases, with 18 bases sitting between them. Germline-derived CDR1 and CDR2 are SGHVS and FNYEAQ. The DNA of the CDR3 is TGTGCCAGCAGCCCCATCCAGGGAAGATGGGAGCAGTTCTTC. It encodes CASSPIQGRWEQFF.